This TCR beta chain stems from a study of Graves' ophthalmopathy and Graves' hyperthyroidism (dated by TCRdb to 2017 to 2018). As for the study more broadly: Peripheral blood was collected at initial diagnosis, prior to any treatment. TCR beta repertoire signatures were used to distinguish Graves' ophthalmopathy from Graves' hyperthyroidism and to predict progression to ophthalmopathy. In total, approximately 140 blood samples were TCR-sequenced: 40 to 45 ophthalmopathy, some 72 hyperthyroidism and 17 hyperthyroidism-to-ophthalmopathy patients. To explore V-J signatures that distinguish ophthalmopathy from hyperthyroidism, a discovery set of about a hundred patients was enrolled, made up of under 50 with ophthalmopathy and some 60 with stable hyperthyroidism. For independent validation, a separate cohort was made up of approximately 19 hyperthyroidism patients plus 17 patients who later progressed from hyperthyroidism to ophthalmopathy. T-cell repertoires of thyroid tissue and blood were compared in a handful of hyperthyroidism patients. Following sample collection, hyperthyroidism patients were given methimazole at a starting dose of 30 mg daily, and ophthalmopathy patients were given high-dose intravenous methylprednisolone. For training and testing, the 95 to 100 patients in the discovery cohort were randomly divided in a 7:3 ratio.

The CDR3, from cysteine to phenylalanine, totals 15 residues. Of the read, only the CDR3 DNA is kept; its 45 bases are in frame from base 1. V has 6 bases trimmed and J has 2 bases trimmed; junction bases matching no gene number 7. General study outcomes and caveats: In cross-validation, the 13-signature model distinguished ophthalmopathy from stable hyperthyroidism with about 89% sensitivity and roughly 81% specificity, while in the test set the corresponding values were about 79% and 69%. In validation, the model predicted ophthalmopathy progression with 55% to 71% sensitivity and around 72% specificity; 12 predicted patients were CT-confirmed with GO in a median of roughly 6.8 months. No statistical method was used to predetermine the sample size, and group allocation was not hidden from the investigators. Most expanded thyroid clonotypes with frequency above 0.001 were also detected in blood, suggesting blood repertoires may reflect the thyroid immune response.

TCR beta CDR3 regions were amplified from RNA transcripts for repertoire sequencing. The first round was an RT-PCR using HTBI primers with the Qiagen OneStep RT-PCR kit, and this first round was followed by a second-round multiplex PCR, then size selection and purification. Sequencing of the libraries was carried out on an Illumina HiSeq2000 in paired-end mode with 100 bp reads. Per the authors' processing: SOAPnuke was used for read processing, and reads with adapters, uncalled bases, a mean Phred below 15, or no exact constant-primer or identifier match were discarded. High-quality paired reads were merged with COPE v1.2.5. Each unique nucleotide sequence was treated as a clonotype, and MiTCR v1.1 was used to align the clonotypes to the IMGT TRB V, D and J references. Analysis was restricted to V-J combinations with a frequency above 0.0001, which covered 99.2% of repertoires. For each V-J combination, a TCR clonal expansion and chaos score was defined as the ratio of F50 clonal expansion to chaos observed in the TCRdist matrix. Welch's t-statistics and random forest were used to reduce features to about 13 V-J combinations, which were fed into a naive Bayes classifier. Thyroid-blood repertoire similarity was quantified with the Morisita-Horn index. The raw public reads went through TCRdb reprocessing: fastp at Q25, MiXCR clone calling, in-frame beta chains kept. Every CDR3 protein is listed once, alongside the most common genes and DNA of its rows. The V and J calls come from TCRdb's annotation, not from the publication. Across this sample there are some 210,000 distinct CDR3 sequences, with 25% to 30% seen only once. The top ten clones comprise 9.1% of the sample.

This clonotype was observed at least ten times. Its antigen is not yet known. No per-base quality is available; no much larger clone lies one base away. Ophthalmopathy patients were characterized by moderately to severely active disease, a Clinical Activity Score of at least 3, a NOSPECS grade of at least 4, and a disease duration under 3 months. Patients with other autoimmune diseases, uncontrolled infections, pregnancy or lactation were excluded. Diagnosis was based on clinical symptoms, serum thyroxine, TRAb, thyroid ultrasound and orbital computed tomography. Using Ficoll-Paque density gradient centrifugation, PBMCs were isolated from 8.5 to 10 ml of fresh peripheral blood. Total RNA was extracted with Trizol reagent and quality-checked on an Agilent 2100 Bioanalyzer.

The material sequenced was peripheral blood. The receptor comes from a man aged 45-65 years with Graves' ophthalmopathy. Donor details come from another sample of the same person, matched by shared clones. The V and J genes are TRBV12-3 or TRBV12-4 and TRBJ1-5, and TRBD1 aligns with 7 junction nucleotides. The nucleotide sequence is given as TGTGCCAGCAGCATGCAGGGGGTAGGCAATCAGCCCCAGCATTTT. Its protein is CASSMQGVGNQPQHF.